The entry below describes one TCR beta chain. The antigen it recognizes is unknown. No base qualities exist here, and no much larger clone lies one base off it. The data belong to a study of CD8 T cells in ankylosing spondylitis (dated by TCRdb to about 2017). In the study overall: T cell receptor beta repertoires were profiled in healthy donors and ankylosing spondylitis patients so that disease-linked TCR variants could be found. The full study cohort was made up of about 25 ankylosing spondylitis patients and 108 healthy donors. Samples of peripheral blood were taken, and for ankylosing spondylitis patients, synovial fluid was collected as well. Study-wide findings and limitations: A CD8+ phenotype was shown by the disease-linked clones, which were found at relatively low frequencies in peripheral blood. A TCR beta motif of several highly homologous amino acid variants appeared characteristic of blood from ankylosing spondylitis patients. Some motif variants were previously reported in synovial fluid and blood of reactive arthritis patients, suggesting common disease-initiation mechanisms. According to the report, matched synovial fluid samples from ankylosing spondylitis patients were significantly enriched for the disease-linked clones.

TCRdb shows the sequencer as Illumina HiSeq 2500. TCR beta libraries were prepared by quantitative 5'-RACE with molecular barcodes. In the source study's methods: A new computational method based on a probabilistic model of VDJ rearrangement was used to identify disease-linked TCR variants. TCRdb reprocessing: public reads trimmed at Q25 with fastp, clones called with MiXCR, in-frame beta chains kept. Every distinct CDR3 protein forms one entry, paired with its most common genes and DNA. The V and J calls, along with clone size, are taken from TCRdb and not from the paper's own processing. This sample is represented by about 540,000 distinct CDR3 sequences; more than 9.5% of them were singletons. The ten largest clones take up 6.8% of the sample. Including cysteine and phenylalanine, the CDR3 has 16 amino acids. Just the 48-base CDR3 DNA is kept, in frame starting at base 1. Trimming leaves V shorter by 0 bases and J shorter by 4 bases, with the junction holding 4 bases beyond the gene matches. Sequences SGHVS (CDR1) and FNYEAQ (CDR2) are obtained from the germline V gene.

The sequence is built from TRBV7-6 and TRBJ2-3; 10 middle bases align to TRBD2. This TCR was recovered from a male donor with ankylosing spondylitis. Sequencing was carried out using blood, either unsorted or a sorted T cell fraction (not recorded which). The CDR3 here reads CASSLASSGSADTQYF. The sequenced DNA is TGTGCCAGCAGCTTAGCGTCTAGCGGGAGTGCAGATACGCAGTATTTT.